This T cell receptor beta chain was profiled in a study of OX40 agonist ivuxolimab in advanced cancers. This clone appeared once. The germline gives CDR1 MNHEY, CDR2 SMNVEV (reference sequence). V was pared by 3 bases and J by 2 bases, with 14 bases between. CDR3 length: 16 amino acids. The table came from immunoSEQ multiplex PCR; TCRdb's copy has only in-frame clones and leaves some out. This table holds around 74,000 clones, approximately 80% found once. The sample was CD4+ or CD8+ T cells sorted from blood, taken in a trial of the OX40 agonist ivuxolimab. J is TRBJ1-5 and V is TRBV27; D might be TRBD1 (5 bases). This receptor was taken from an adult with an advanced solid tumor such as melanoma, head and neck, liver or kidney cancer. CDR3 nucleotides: TGTGCCAGCAGTTTGTTCCCGGGGGGGGGCAATCAGCCCCAGCATTTT. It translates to CASSLFPGGGNQPQHF.